A single sample is the source of the 30 T cell receptor beta chains below, sequenced in a study of regulatory T cells in long-lasting Graves disease. Arm-PCR of CDR3 regions and iRepertoire HTBI primers were used to build TCR beta libraries. TCRdb passed the multiplex PCR reads through MiXCR, listing each CDR3 protein once. Of a few hundred thousand distinct CDR3 sequences in the sample, 20% to 25% were seen once. Time point of the sample: persistent/refractory GD, antithyroid drugs over 5 years with positive TRAb. There was RNA extracted from PBMCs, and the TCR library was made from it. The sequences come from peripheral blood mononuclear cells (PBMCs), collected when the disease was refractory, from a patient treated with antithyroid drugs. The receptor set was obtained from a female donor with Graves disease.

This rearrangement joins TRBV7-8 to TRBJ1-4, with D perhaps TRBD1 (5 bases). Germline loops: CDR1 SGHVS, CDR2 FQNEAQ. The CDR3 has 15 residues. The V end lost 0 bases, the J end lost 8 bases, and 13 bases lay between the germline ends. The CDR3, as DNA: TGTGCCAGCAGCTTAGCGTGGGGGAGGCGGGAAAAACTGTTTTTT. Translating it yields CASSLAWGRREKLFF. The entire variable domain, with the rest obtained from reference TRBV7-8 and TRBJ1-4, is as follows: GAGVSQSPRYKVAKRGQDVALRCDPISGHVSLFWYQQALGQGPEFLTYFQNEAQLDKSGLPSDRFFAERPEGSVSTLKIQRTQQEDSAVYLCASSLAWGRREKLFFGSGTQLSVL.

At least ten counts were recorded for this clonotype. CDR3 nucleotide sequence: TGTGCCAGCAGATCCCCTCAGAACACCGGGGAGCTGTTTTTT. Translating it yields CASRSPQNTGELFF. V usage is TRBV28 and J usage is TRBJ2-2; D is ambiguous. Trimming removed 6 bases from V and 1 base from J, with 9 bases in between. The CDR3 consists of 14 residues. Germline V lookup: CDR1 MDHEN, CDR2 SYDVKM.

This clonotype was detected only a few times. The chain has TRBV6-1 and TRBJ1-5, with D possibly being TRBD1 (5 bases). V lost 6 bases, J lost 0 bases, and 15 bases lay in between. Germline V lookup: CDR1 MNHNS, CDR2 SASEGT. The CDR3 runs 16 residues. The CDR3 here is CASRSDRQNSNQPQHF. In DNA form, the CDR3 reads TGTGCCAGCAGGAGCGATAGACAGAATAGCAATCAGCCCCAGCATTTT.

This clonotype was counted at least ten times. The V and J genes are TRBV6-1 and TRBJ2-2; unclear D gene. CDR1 is MNHNS and CDR2 is SASEGT in the germline V gene. The CDR3 is made up of 12 amino acids. V lost 11 bases and J 0 bases, leaving 7 bases between the germline ends. CDR3 nucleotides: TGTGCCGTTGGCGCGAACACCGGGGAGCTGTTTTTT. Its translation: CAVGANTGELFF.

This rearrangement joins TRBV29-1 to TRBJ1-4; 9 bases line up with TRBD1. Trimming at V came to 3 bases and at J to 8 bases, leaving 4 bases not matched to a gene. Germline lookup yields CDR1 SQVTM and CDR2 ANQGSEA. This CDR3 region has 13 residues. The CDR3, as DNA: TGCAGCGTTGAGACAGGGGGAGAAGAAAAACTGTTTTTT. Amino acid sequence: CSVETGGEEKLFF. The full variable domain, in which reference TRBV29-1 and TRBJ1-4 provide the parts outside the CDR3, is SAVISQKPSRDICQRGTSLTIQCQVDSQVTMMFWYRQQPGQSLTLIATANQGSEATYESGFVIDKFPISRPNLTFSTLTVSNMSPEDSSIYLCSVETGGEEKLFFGSGTQLSVL.

With regard to this clonotype: This may come from a read error, since a much larger clone is one base off. V gene TRBV20-1 combines with J gene TRBJ2-3; 7 bases line up with TRBD2. Germline V gives CDR1 DFQATT, CDR2 SNEGSKA (reference sequence). The CDR3 extends over 13 amino acids. The CDR3 loop is CIPKGGAGDTQYF. As DNA, the CDR3 is TGCATCCCGAAGGGAGGGGCTGGAGATACGCAGTATTTT.

V gene TRBV30 combines with J gene TRBJ2-6, with TRBD1 as a possible D gene (7 bases). The CDR3 is 17 residues long. V shed 3 bases and J shed 1 base, with 16 bases lying between them. Germline CDR1 and CDR2: GTSNPN and SVGIG (reference sequence). CDR3 sequence (DNA): TGTGCCTGGAGCGTACGGTCAGGGGGGTCTGGGGCCAACGTCCTGACTTTC. Amino acids: CAWSVRSGGSGANVLTF. Combining the CDR3 with reference TRBV30 and TRBJ2-6 gives the whole variable domain SQTIHQWPATLVQPVGSPLSLECTVEGTSNPNLYWYRQAAGRGLQLLFYSVGIGQISSEVPQNLSASRPQDRQFILSSKKLLLSDSGFYLCAWSVRSGGSGANVLTFGAGSRLTVL.

The rearrangement joins TRBV2 to TRBJ2-3; D is perhaps TRBD2 (6 bases). V shed 1 base and J shed 0 bases, with 11 bases lying between them. In germline, CDR1 is SNHLY, CDR2 FYNNEI. The CDR3 extends over 16 amino acids. CDR3 in amino acids: CASSEEVAASTDTQYF. Here the CDR3 DNA reads TGTGCCAGCAGTGAAGAAGTAGCGGCCAGCACAGATACGCAGTATTTT.

The sample holds a few counts of this clonotype. This chain joins TRBV30 and TRBJ1-1; tentatively, D is TRBD1 (5 bases). This CDR3 is built from 13 residues. The germline V and J ends were trimmed by 0 bases and 4 bases, with 9 bases remaining between them. Germline CDR1 is GTSNPN and CDR2 is SVGIG (reference sequence). The DNA of the CDR3 is TGTGCCTGGAGTGTACAAGGGGCCACTGAAGCTTTCTTT. This sequence encodes CAWSVQGATEAFF. The complete variable domain, with remaining parts taken from reference TRBV30 and TRBJ1-1, reads SQTIHQWPATLVQPVGSPLSLECTVEGTSNPNLYWYRQAAGRGLQLLFYSVGIGQISSEVPQNLSASRPQDRQFILSSKKLLLSDSGFYLCAWSVQGATEAFFGQGTRLTVV.

In this sample, this clonotype turned up many times. The V call is TRBV2, the J call TRBJ1-2, with D tentatively TRBD1 (6 bases). The CDR3 runs to 14 residues. Germline-derived CDR1 and CDR2 are SNHLY and FYNNEI. The V and J ends lost 5 bases and 6 bases respectively, with 16 bases between them. The CDR3 sequence: CASSKPQTGDGYTF. Here the CDR3 DNA reads TGTGCCAGCAGTAAACCCCAGACAGGAGATGGCTACACCTTC.

This clonotype was observed at least ten times. The chain is built from TRBV20-1 and TRBJ2-7, with 11 bases fitting TRBD2. V lost 5 bases and J lost 4; bases outside the gene matches: 10. The CDR3 is 15 amino acids. Per germline, CDR1 DFQATT and CDR2 SNEGSKA (reference sequence). This CDR3 is CSAQPTSGSWYEQYF. DNA for the CDR3: TGCAGTGCTCAACCAACTAGCGGGAGTTGGTACGAGCAGTACTTC.

This clonotype was counted between two and nine times. This sequence joins TRBV20-1 and TRBJ2-2; 7 bases map to TRBD2. With V trimmed by 1 base and J by 4 bases, 6 bases remained unmatched. This CDR3 is 15 amino acids long. Germline lookup yields CDR1 DFQATT and CDR2 SNEGSKA (reference sequence). CDR3 DNA sequence: TGCAGTGCTAGAGTGGCTTGCGGGAGCACCGGGGAGCTGTTTTTT. As protein: CSARVACGSTGELFF.

Here the CDR3 DNA reads TGCAGTGCCTGGTCCGACACCGGGGAGCTGTTTTTT. Translating it yields CSAWSDTGELFF. The chain carries TRBV20-1 and TRBJ2-2; D remains unclear. This CDR3 is built from 12 residues. Germline CDR1 reads DFQATT; CDR2 reads SNEGSKA (reference sequence). V shed 6 bases and J shed 3 bases, with 8 bases lying between them.

This clonotype has only a few counts. The chain links TRBV20-1 to TRBJ2-7; 7 bases map to TRBD1. This CDR3 is 17 amino acids long. In germline, CDR1 is DFQATT, CDR2 SNEGSKA (reference sequence). After removal of 0 bases from V and 0 bases from J, the junction contained 11 bases not matched to a gene. CDR3 bases: TGCAGTGCTAGAGATCACGTGGTTAGGGGGCCCTCCTACGAGCAGTACTTC. Translation gives CSARDHVVRGPSYEQYF.

This chain links TRBV2 with TRBJ2-1, with D possibly matching TRBD2 (6 bases). The V gene lost 6 bases and the J gene lost 12 bases, with 18 bases spanning the gap. The CDR3 extends over 13 amino acids. The germline gives CDR1 SNHLY, CDR2 FYNNEI. The CDR3 reads CASRPGSERAQFF. Here the CDR3 DNA reads TGTGCCAGCAGGCCCGGGTCGGAGCGGGCGCAGTTCTTC. Drawing the rest from reference TRBV2 and TRBJ2-1, the complete variable domain is EPEVTQTPSHQVTQMGQEVILRCVPISNHLYFYWYRQILGQKVEFLVSFYNNEISEKSEIFDDQFSVERPDGSNFTLKIRSTKLEDSAMYFCASRPGSERAQFFGPGTRLTVL.

This clonotype was detected only a few times. The chain links TRBV19 to TRBJ2-7; tentative D call: TRBD2 (5 bases). This CDR3 contains 14 residues. CDR1 and CDR2 from the germline V gene are LNHDA and SQIVND (reference sequence). V was cut by 3 bases and J by 1 base, with 10 bases left in between. The CDR3 DNA reads TGTGCCAGTAGTATTAAACGGGGTTCCTACGAGCAGTACTTC. Its protein product is CASSIKRGSYEQYF.

The chain has TRBV6-1 and TRBJ2-5; 9 nucleotides align to TRBD1. The CDR3 has 16 residues. Trimming removed 6 bases from V and 6 bases from J; junction bases left unmatched: 14. The germline V gene has CDR1 MNHNS and CDR2 SASEGT. The CDR3 bases are TGTGCCAGCAGGGTACAACAGGGGGCCACAATCAAGACCCAGTACTTC. Amino acid sequence: CASRVQQGATIKTQYF.

This clonotype was recorded a few times. This chain connects TRBV19 to TRBJ2-2; tentatively, D is TRBD2 (6 bases). CDR1 and CDR2 from the germline V gene are LNHDA and SQIVND (reference sequence). This CDR3 contains 14 residues. Trimming cost V 8 bases and J 1 base, with 11 bases left between them. The CDR3 DNA reads as TGTGCCAGTTCCGGGACTCGGAACACCGGGGAGCTGTTTTTT. It is translated as CASSGTRNTGELFF.

This clonotype occurred many times. The rearrangement joins TRBV28 to TRBJ2-2; the D is unclear. Germline V gene lookup returns CDR1 MDHEN and CDR2 SYDVKM. Trimming cost V 10 bases and J 2 bases, with 5 bases left between them. CDR3 length: 11 residues. CDR3 region: CATQNTGELFF. In nucleotides, the CDR3 is TGTGCCACTCAAAACACCGGGGAGCTGTTTTTT.

The chain has TRBV20-1 and TRBJ1-1, with 11 bases aligning to TRBD1. J gave up 3 bases and V 6 bases, and 15 bases lay outside the gene matches. Germline lookup yields CDR1 DFQATT and CDR2 SNEGSKA (reference sequence). The CDR3 has 17 amino acids. The CDR3 spells CSAPLGGTGGMDTEAFF. CDR3 bases: TGCAGTGCCCCCCTGGGGGGGACAGGGGGGATGGACACTGAAGCTTTCTTT.

The CDR3 is CASSHNQGASGTDTQYF. The CDR3 coding sequence is TGTGCCAGCAGCCATAATCAGGGGGCCTCTGGCACAGATACGCAGTATTTT. The gene calls are TRBV12-3 or TRBV12-4 and TRBJ2-3, with 8 bases identical to TRBD1. CDR3 length: 17 amino acids. With 6 bases clipped from V and 1 base from J, the junction kept 12 bases outside the gene matches.

Details on this clonotype: Being one base from a much bigger clone, this may be a read error. The rearrangement joins TRBV12-3 or TRBV12-4 to TRBJ1-3, with D perhaps matching TRBD1 (5 bases). The CDR3 is 14 amino acids. Between the trimmed V and J ends, which lost 5 bases and 6 bases, there was a span of 14 bases. CDR3 sequence: CASSHRLAENTIYF. CDR3 nucleotide sequence: TGTGCCAGCAGTCACAGGTTGGCAGAAAACACCATATATTTT.

This rearrangement joins TRBV20-1 to TRBJ2-4; D not certain. Per the germline V gene, CDR1 is DFQATT and CDR2 is SNEGSKA (reference sequence). The CDR3 extends over 10 amino acids. The V end was cut by 7 bases, the J end by 10 bases, with 11 bases between. The CDR3 loop is CSVKGPIQYF. CDR3 DNA: TGCAGTGTGAAGGGCCCTATTCAGTACTTC.

As regards this clonotype: One end of the junction does not line up with germline, which may come from a read error. The V and J genes are TRBV28 and TRBJ2-4; tentatively, D is TRBD1 or TRBD2 (5 bases each). The length of the CDR3 is 18 residues. Germline CDR1 reads MDHEN; CDR2 reads SYDVKM. This CDR3 is CASSNLSPGPLAKSIQYF. Here the CDR3 DNA reads TGTGCCAGCAGCAACCTATCCCCGGGACCTTTAGCCAAAAGCATTCAGTACTTC. Variable domain in full (rest from reference TRBV28 and TRBJ2-4): DVKVTQSSRYLVKRTGEKVFLECVQDMDHENMFWYRQDPGLGLRLIYFSYDVKMKEKGDIPEGYSVSREKKERFSLILESASTNQTSMYLCASSNLSPGPLAKSIQYFGAGTRLSVL.

J is TRBJ1-6 and V is TRBV12-3 or TRBV12-4; weak D call: TRBD1 (5 bases). The CDR3 extends over 13 amino acids. Trimming left V 7 bases short and J 9 bases short, with 13 bases between. In DNA, the CDR3 is TGTGCCAGCACTCTGACAGTGGGTTCACCCCTCCACTTT. Protein product: CASTLTVGSPLHF.

V is TRBV30 and J is TRBJ2-7, with a weak D call TRBD1 (6 bases). Germline CDR1 GTSNPN, CDR2 SVGIG (reference sequence). This CDR3 has 16 residues. Trimming removed 3 bases at V and 3 bases at J, with 21 bases between. DNA for the CDR3: TGTGCCTGGAGCGGCCGGGACACGGCTAGGGTCTACGAGCAGTACTTC. Amino acid sequence: CAWSGRDTARVYEQYF.

This clonotype was counted ten times or more. The chain is built from TRBV28 and TRBJ2-7; D gene ambiguous. The CDR3 is made up of 13 amino acids. Germline CDR1 and CDR2: MDHEN and SYDVKM. V lost 5 bases and J lost 1, with 9 bases in between. The CDR3 loop is CASSPPVSYEQYF. Here the CDR3 DNA reads TGTGCCAGCAGTCCCCCGGTGTCCTACGAGCAGTACTTC.

The chain carries TRBV7-2 and TRBJ1-2; 10 positions agree with TRBD1. Germline V lookup: CDR1 SGHTA, CDR2 FQGNSA. V was pared by 6 bases and J by 6 bases, with 10 bases of the junction left unmatched. This CDR3 comprises 15 residues. CDR3 sequence: CASRTPGQGTHGYTF. The DNA of the CDR3 is TGTGCCAGCAGGACACCGGGACAGGGGACCCATGGCTACACCTTC.

In its sample, this clonotype was seen many times. This chain joins TRBV20-1 and TRBJ2-5; D call uncertain. The CDR3 spans 11 residues. Deletions cut 8 bases from V and 2 bases from J, with 9 bases between. Germline V gene lookup returns CDR1 DFQATT and CDR2 SNEGSKA (reference sequence). The CDR3 is CSTVGQETQYF. Here the CDR3 DNA reads TGCAGTACCGTTGGACAAGAGACCCAGTACTTC.

This chain links TRBV14 with TRBJ1-2, with TRBD1 as a possible D gene (5 bases). The CDR3 has 19 residues. In germline, CDR1 is SGHDN, CDR2 FVKESK. Trimming took off 0 bases at V and 8 bases at J, with 28 bases between the two ends. The CDR3 nucleotides are TGTGCCAGCAGCCAAGATGACGCGGGACCGACCTGGGTTAGTGGCGGCTACACCTTC. This codes for CASSQDDAGPTWVSGGYTF.